This T cell receptor beta chain was recorded in a study of human T cells and chemical hapten exposure. For the study at large: Once 0.01% DPC had been applied to the upper back by patch test, readings were taken at 6 days. Slight volume differences across pooled libraries mainly accounted for varying per-sample TCR yields.

Study conclusions and caveats: With regard to DPC sensitization, TCRs above 1 in 1000 frequency did not change.

TCRdb re-called the RACE reads through MiXCR, storing one row per CDR3 protein. This sample carries roughly 100,000 distinct CDR3 sequences, under 40% of them seen once, and the ten largest clones take around 2.8%. In this sample, this clonotype turned up a few times. What it binds is not known. V gave up 3 bases and J gave up 2 bases, with 14 bases separating them. This CDR3 is built from 16 residues. The sample's time point: patch test 3, about 24 weeks after DPC sensitization. Sample treatment: therapeutic diphenylcyclopropenone sensitization with weekly scalp DPC. The sequenced sample was whole blood, obtained in connection with sensitization to the hapten diphenylcyclopropenone (DPC). The V gene is TRBV12-3 or TRBV12-4, the J gene TRBJ2-1; D possibly uses TRBD1 or TRBD2 (6 bases each). This TCR was recovered from a man aged 35-49 years with alopecia areata. Some clones in this sample may be carry-over from other donors' samples. CDR3 coding DNA: TGTGCCAGCAGTTTCGGTGGGGGGCTAACCTACAATGAGCAGTTCTTC. Protein sequence: CASSFGGGLTYNEQFF.